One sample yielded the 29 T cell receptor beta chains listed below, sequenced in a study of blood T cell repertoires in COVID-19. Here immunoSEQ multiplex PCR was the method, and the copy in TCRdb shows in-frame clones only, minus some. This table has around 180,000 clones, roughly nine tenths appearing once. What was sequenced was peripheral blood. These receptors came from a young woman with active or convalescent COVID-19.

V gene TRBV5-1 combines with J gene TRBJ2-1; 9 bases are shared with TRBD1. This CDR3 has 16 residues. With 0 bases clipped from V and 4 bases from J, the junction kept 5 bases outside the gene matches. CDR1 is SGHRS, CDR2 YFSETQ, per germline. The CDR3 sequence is CASSLERTGDYNEQFF. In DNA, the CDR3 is TGCGCCAGCAGCTTGGAACGGACAGGGGATTACAATGAGCAGTTCTTC.

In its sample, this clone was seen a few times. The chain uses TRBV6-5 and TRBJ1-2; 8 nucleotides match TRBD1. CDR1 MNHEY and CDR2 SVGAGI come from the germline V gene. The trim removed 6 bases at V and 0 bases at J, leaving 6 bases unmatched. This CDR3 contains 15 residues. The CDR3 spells CASRMDREANYGYTF. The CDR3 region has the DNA TGTGCCAGCAGAATGGACAGGGAGGCTAACTATGGCTACACCTTC.

CDR3 nucleotides: TGCAGCGTTACCCCCTTGGGGACAGGACTATATGGCTACACCTTC. Translating gives CSVTPLGTGLYGYTF. The chain uses TRBV29-1 and TRBJ1-2; 8 bases line up with TRBD1. Germline loops: CDR1 SQVTM, CDR2 ANQGSEA. This CDR3 is 15 amino acids long. The ends lost 5 bases at V and 5 bases at J; junction bases unmatched: 13. Full variable domain (rest looked up from reference TRBV29-1 and TRBJ1-2): SAVISQKPSRDICQRGTSLTIQCQVDSQVTMMFWYRQQPGQSLTLIATANQGSEATYESGFVIDKFPISRPNLTFSTLTVSNMSPEDSSIYLCSVTPLGTGLYGYTFGSGTRLTVV.

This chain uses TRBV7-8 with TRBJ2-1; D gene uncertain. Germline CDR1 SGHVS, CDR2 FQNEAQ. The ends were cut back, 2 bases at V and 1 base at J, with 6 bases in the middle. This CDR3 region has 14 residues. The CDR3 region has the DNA TGTGCCAGCAGCTTACTTCCTTCCTACAATGAGCAGTTCTTC. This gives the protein CASSLLPSYNEQFF.

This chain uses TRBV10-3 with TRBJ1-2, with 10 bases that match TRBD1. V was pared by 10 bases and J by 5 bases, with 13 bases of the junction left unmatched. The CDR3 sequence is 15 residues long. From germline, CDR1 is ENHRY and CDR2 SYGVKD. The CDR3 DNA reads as TGTGCCACTTCGCCACGGGACAGGGGTGGATATGGCTACACCTTC. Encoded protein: CATSPRDRGGYGYTF.

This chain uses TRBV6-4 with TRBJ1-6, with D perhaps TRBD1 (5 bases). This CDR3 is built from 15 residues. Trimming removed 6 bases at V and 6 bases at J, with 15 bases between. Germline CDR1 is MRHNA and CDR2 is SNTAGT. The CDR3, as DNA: TGTGCCAGCAGGACCCATCAGGGTAGTAATTCACCCCTCCACTTT. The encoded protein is CASRTHQGSNSPLHF.

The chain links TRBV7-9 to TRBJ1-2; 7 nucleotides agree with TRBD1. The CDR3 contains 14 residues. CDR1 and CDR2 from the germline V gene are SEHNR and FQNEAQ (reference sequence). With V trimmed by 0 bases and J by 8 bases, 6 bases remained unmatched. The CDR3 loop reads CASSLAGDRVGYTF. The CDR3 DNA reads TGTGCCAGCAGCTTAGCGGGCGACAGGGTCGGCTACACCTTC.

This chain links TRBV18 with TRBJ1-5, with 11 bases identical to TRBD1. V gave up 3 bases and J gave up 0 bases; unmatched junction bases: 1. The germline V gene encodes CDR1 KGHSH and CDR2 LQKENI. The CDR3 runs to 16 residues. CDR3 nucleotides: TGTGCCAGCTCACCTGGGACAGGGGGTAGCAATCAGCCCCAGCATTTT. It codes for CASSPGTGGSNQPQHF.

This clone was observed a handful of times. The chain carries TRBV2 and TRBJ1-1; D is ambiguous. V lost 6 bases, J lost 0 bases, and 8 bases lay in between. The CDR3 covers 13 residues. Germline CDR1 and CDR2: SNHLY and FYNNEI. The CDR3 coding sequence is TGTGCCAGCAGGGCCGATGTGAACACTGAAGCTTTCTTT. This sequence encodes CASRADVNTEAFF.

The CDR3 reads CASSESGLSNQPQHF. CDR3 nucleotide sequence: TGTGCCAGCAGTGAATCAGGACTTAGCAATCAGCCCCAGCATTTT. The chain carries TRBV6-1 and TRBJ1-5; D call uncertain. Germline assignment: CDR1 MNHNS and CDR2 SASEGT. The germline V and J ends were trimmed by 2 bases and 0 bases, with 8 bases remaining between them. The CDR3 contains 15 residues.

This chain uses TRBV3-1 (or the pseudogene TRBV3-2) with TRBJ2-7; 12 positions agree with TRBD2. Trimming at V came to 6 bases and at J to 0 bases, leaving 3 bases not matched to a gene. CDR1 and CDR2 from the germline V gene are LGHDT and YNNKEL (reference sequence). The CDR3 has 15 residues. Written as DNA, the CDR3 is TGTGCCAGCAGACCGACTAGCGGGGGCTCCTACGAGCAGTACTTC. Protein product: CASRPTSGGSYEQYF.

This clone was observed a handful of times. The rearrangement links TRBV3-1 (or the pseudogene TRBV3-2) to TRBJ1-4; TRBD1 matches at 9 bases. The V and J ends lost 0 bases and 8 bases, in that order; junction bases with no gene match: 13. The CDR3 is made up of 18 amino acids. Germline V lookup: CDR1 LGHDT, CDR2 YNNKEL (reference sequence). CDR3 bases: TGTGCCAGCAGCCAAGACTCCCGATTACAGGGGGCGCGGGAAAAACTGTTTTTT. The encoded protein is CASSQDSRLQGAREKLFF.

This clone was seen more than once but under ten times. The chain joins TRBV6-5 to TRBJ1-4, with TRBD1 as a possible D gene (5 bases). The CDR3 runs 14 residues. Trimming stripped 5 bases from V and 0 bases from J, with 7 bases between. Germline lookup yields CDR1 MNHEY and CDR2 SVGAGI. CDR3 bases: TGTGCCAGCAGTACGACAGCAACTAATGAAAAACTGTTTTTT. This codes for CASSTTATNEKLFF.

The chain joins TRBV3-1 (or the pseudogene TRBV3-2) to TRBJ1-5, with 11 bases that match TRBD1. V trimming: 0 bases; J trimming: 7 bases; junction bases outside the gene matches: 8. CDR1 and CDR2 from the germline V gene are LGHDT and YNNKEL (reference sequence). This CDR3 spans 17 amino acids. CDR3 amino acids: CASSQEYRTGGEQPQHF. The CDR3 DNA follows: TGTGCCAGCAGCCAAGAGTACAGGACAGGGGGCGAACAGCCCCAGCATTTT.

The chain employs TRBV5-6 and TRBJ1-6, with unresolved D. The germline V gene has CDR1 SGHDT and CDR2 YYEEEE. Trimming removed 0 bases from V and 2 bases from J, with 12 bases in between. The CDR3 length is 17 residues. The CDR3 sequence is CASSLGGPVAYNSPLHF. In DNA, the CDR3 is TGTGCCAGCAGCTTGGGCGGTCCTGTAGCCTATAATTCACCCCTCCACTTT.

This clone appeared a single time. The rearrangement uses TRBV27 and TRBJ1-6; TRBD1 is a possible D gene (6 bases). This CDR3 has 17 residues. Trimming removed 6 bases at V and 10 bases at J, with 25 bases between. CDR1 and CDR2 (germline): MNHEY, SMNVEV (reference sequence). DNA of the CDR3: TGTGCCAGCAGCCCGATCTCCGGGACAAGAGGTGTCTCACCCCTCCACTTT. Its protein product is CASSPISGTRGVSPLHF.

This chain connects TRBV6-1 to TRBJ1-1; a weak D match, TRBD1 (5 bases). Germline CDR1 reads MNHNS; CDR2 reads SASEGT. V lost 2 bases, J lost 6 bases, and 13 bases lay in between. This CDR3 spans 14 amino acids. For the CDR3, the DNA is TGTGCCAGCAGTGAAATAGGGGTTGTCGCTGAAGCTTTCTTT. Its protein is CASSEIGVVAEAFF.

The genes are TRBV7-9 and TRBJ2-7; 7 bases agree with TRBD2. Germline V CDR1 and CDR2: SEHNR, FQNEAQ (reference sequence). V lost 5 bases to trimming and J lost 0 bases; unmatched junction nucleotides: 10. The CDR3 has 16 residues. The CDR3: CASSPLSGASSYEQYF. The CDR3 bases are TGTGCCAGCAGCCCCCTCAGCGGGGCCAGCTCCTACGAGCAGTACTTC.

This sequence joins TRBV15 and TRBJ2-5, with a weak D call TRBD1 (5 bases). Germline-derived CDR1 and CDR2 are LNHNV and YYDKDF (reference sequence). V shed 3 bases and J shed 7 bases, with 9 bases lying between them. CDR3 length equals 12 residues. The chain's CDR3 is CATSSWGGTQYF. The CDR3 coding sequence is TGTGCCACCAGCAGCTGGGGCGGGACCCAGTACTTC.

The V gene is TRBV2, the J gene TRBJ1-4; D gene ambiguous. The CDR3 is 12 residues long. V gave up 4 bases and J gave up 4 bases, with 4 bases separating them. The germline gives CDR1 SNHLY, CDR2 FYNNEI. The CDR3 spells CASSVLNEKLFF. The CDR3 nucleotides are TGTGCCAGCAGTGTCCTTAATGAAAAACTGTTTTTT.

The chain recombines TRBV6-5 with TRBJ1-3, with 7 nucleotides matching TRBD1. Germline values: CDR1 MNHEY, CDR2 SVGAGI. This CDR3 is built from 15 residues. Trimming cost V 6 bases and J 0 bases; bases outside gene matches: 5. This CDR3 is CASRRDRNSGNTIYF. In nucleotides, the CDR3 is TGTGCCAGCAGGAGGGACAGAAACTCTGGAAACACCATATATTTT.

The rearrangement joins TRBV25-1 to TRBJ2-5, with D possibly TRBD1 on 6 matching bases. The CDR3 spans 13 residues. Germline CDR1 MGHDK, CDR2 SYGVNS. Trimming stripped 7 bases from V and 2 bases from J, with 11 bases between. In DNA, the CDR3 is TGTGCCAGCAACAGGGACGGTCAAGAGACCCAGTACTTC. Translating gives CASNRDGQETQYF.

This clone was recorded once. CDR3 nucleotide sequence: TGTGCCAGCAGCCTAAACAATCAGCCCCAGCATTTT. Translation: CASSLNNQPQHF. V gene TRBV28 combines with J gene TRBJ1-5; D gene ambiguous. The CDR3 runs 12 residues. The germline V gene encodes CDR1 MDHEN and CDR2 SYDVKM. V lost 6 bases and J 3 bases, leaving 6 bases between the germline ends.

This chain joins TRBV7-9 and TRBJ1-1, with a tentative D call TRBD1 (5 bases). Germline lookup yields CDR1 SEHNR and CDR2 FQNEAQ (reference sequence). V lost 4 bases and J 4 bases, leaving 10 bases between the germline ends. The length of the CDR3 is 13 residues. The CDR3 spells CASSSGGSTEAFF. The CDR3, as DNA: TGTGCCAGCAGCTCCGGGGGTAGCACTGAAGCTTTCTTT.

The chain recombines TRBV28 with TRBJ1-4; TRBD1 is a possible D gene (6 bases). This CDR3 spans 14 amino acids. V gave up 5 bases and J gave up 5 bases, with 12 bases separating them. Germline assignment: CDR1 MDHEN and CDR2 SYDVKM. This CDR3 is CASSRGQINEKLFF. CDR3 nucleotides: TGTGCCAGCAGTCGCGGACAGATCAATGAAAAACTGTTTTTT. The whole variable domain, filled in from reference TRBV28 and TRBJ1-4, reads DVKVTQSSRYLVKRTGEKVFLECVQDMDHENMFWYRQDPGLGLRLIYFSYDVKMKEKGDIPEGYSVSREKKERFSLILESASTNQTSMYLCASSRGQINEKLFFGSGTQLSVL.

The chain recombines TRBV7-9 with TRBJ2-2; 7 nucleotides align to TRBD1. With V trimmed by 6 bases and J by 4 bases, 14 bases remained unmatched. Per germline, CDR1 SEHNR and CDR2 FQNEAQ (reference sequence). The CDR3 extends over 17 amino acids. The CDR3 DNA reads TGTGCCAGCAGAGGAACCGGGACAGAACTAGTCACCGGGGAGCTGTTTTTT. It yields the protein CASRGTGTELVTGELFF. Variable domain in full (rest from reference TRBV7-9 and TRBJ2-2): DTGVSQNPRHKITKRGQNVTFRCDPISEHNRLYWYRQTLGQGPEFLTYFQNEAQLEKSRLLSDRFSAERPKGSFSTLEIQRTEQGDSAMYLCASRGTGTELVTGELFFGEGSRLTVL.

CDR3 sequence: CAGTGDADTQYF. CDR3 coding DNA: TGTGCCGGCACAGGGGATGCAGATACGCAGTATTTT. This chain uses TRBV2 with TRBJ2-3, with 7 nucleotides matching TRBD1. The germline V gene encodes CDR1 SNHLY and CDR2 FYNNEI. V was pared by 11 bases and J by 4 bases, with 6 bases of the junction left unmatched. The CDR3 runs 12 residues.

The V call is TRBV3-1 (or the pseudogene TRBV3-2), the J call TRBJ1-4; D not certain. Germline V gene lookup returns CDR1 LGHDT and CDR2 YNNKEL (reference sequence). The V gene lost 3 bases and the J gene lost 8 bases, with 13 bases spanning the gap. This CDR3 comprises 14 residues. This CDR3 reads CASSQVAGNEKLFF. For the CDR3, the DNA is TGTGCCAGCAGCCAGGTGGCGGGAAACGAAAAACTGTTTTTT.

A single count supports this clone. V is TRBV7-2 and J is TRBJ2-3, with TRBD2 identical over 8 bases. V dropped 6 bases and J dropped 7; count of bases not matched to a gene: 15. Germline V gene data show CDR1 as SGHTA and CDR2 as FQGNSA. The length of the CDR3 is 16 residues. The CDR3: CASRPPGLEVRNTQYF. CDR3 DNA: TGTGCCAGCAGACCACCGGGACTAGAGGTTAGGAATACGCAGTATTTT.